The rows below give T cell receptor beta chains drawn from one sample of a study of identical twins. TCRdb used MiXCR to reprocess the 5' RACE reads, holding one entry per CDR3 protein. Of roughly 490,000 distinct CDR3 sequences listed, roughly an eighth are singletons. This sample also belongs to another study, concerning yellow fever vaccine responses in identical twins.

The sequenced sample was CD4+ T cells sorted from blood. The receptor source for this set is a woman between 18 and 30 years old in good health. CDR3s include the opening cysteine and the closing phenylalanine or tryptophan. Fields, in order: CDR3 length, V gene, J gene, CDR3 protein.

>15|TRBV5-5|TRBJ2-1
CASNHDMRPNNEQFF
>18|TRBV4-2|TRBJ2-2
CASSQGNRLAGNTGELFF
>14|TRBV28|TRBJ1-1
CASSLRRGNTEAFF
>19|TRBV18|TRBJ2-5
CASSPSLGQGRRRQETQYF
>12|TRBV6-6|TRBJ2-7
CAAQTTGYEQYF
>15|TRBV7-9|TRBJ2-5
CASSASGHPVETQYF
>16|TRBV7-2|TRBJ2-3
CASSEQQVLYADTQYF
>15|TRBV7-9|TRBJ2-5
CASSSPGPKQETQYF
>13|TRBV20-1|TRBJ2-5
CSAIESITETQYF
>14|TRBV5-6|TRBJ2-7
CASSQQRGFYEQYF
>20|TRBV6-2/TRBV6-3|TRBJ2-3
CASSRFGLAGARIDSDTQYF
>8|TRBV20-1|TRBJ2-3
CSVAPQYF
>15|TRBV20-1|TRBJ1-6
CSASASGTGNSPLHF
>13|TRBV29-1|TRBJ2-1
CSVGERRGTEQFF
>15|TRBV5-1|TRBJ2-3
CASRRTGDSTDTQYF
>14|TRBV30|TRBJ2-3
CAWSIGRRERAQYF
>17|TRBV20-1|TRBJ2-1
CSARQTIASIGYNEQFF
>15|TRBV7-9|TRBJ2-5
CASSPTGRLQETQYF
>15|TRBV4-1|TRBJ1-4
CASSRQQGAREKLFF
>13|TRBV28|TRBJ2-5
CASRPTEAGTQYF
>16|TRBV4-3|TRBJ2-1
CASSQIAGDPYNEQFF
>15|TRBV28|TRBJ1-4
CASSFQGVTNEKLFF
>15|TRBV12-3/TRBV12-4|TRBJ1-3
CASTEGGFSGNTIYF
>13|TRBV28|TRBJ2-1
CAILGTSDNEQFF
>14|TRBV28|TRBJ2-3
CATRDGTVTDTQYF
>13|TRBV27|TRBJ2-1
CASSPARGNEQFF
>14|TRBV12-3/TRBV12-4|TRBJ1-1
CASSLRQVNTEAFF